This is a list of T cell receptor beta chains from one sample in a study of metastatic and nonmetastatic thyroid tumors. TCRdb reassembled clones from the PCR reads with MiXCR. This sample has 25,000 to 30,000 clones; around 3.5% occur once, and the top ten carry about 3.3%. Sequencing input: blood. These receptors were obtained from a male donor with papillary thyroid cancer or a benign thyroid nodule (not recorded which). Some clones in this sample may be carry-over from other donors' samples. Each CDR3 is given with its conserved first and last residue. Each record gives: J gene, CDR3 length, V gene, D gene, clone size, CDR3 DNA, CDR3 protein. A D gene is named only where the DNA matches it firmly. The size of a clone is reported for some rows only, either as once, few or many, or as a class for expanded clones.

>TRBJ1-5|14|TRBV20-1|.|many
TGCAGTGCTAGAGTCGTCGGAAGGGCTCAGCCCCAGCATTTT
CSARVVGRAQPQHF
>TRBJ2-7|15|TRBV18|.|many
TGTGCCAGCTCACCAGGGGGGACAGACTTTAACGAGCAGTACTTC
CASSPGGTDFNEQYF
>TRBJ1-6|12|TRBV5-6|.|many
TGTGCCAGCAGTTTGGTGGGTGCACCCCTCCACTTT
CASSLVGAPLHF
>TRBJ2-7|12|TRBV5-1|.|few
TGCGCCAGCAGCTTGGGTCCGGGCGAGCAGTACTTC
CASSLGPGEQYF
>TRBJ2-3|14|TRBV12-3/TRBV12-4|.|few
TGTGCCAGCAGTTTATCTGTCCGCACAGATACGCAGTATTTT
CASSLSVRTDTQYF
>TRBJ1-1|15|TRBV9|.|many
TGTGCCAGCAGCGTAGATGGGGGACCGAACACTGAAGCTTTCTTT
CASSVDGGPNTEAFF
>TRBJ1-5|13|TRBV6-5|.|medium-sized
TGTGCCAGCAGTTACTTGAGGAATCAGCCCCAGCATTTT
CASSYLRNQPQHF
>TRBJ2-2|14|TRBV20-1|.|.
TGCAGTGCTAGGCCGAGGAGGAACACCGGGGAGCTGTTTTTT
CSARPRRNTGELFF
>TRBJ1-5|12|TRBV7-2|.|many
TGTGCCAGCAGCTTCCGAACCCAGCCCCAGCATTTT
CASSFRTQPQHF
>TRBJ2-7|15|TRBV20-1|.|few
TGCAGTGCTAGAGAGTCTGCGGGAACGTCCTACGAGCAGTACTTC
CSARESAGTSYEQYF
>TRBJ1-6|12|TRBV6-1|.|.
TGTGCCAGCATCCCCACAAATTCACCCCACCAATTT
CASIPTNSPHQF
>TRBJ2-3|13|TRBV6-1|.|few
TGTGCCAGCAGTCGATACGTCACAGATACGCAGTATTTC
CASSRYVTDTQYF
>TRBJ2-7|16|TRBV7-9|TRBD2|few
TGTGCCAGCAGCCAACCGGGACTAGCGGGAGGGGCCGAGCAGTACTTC
CASSQPGLAGGAEQYF
>TRBJ1-2|13|TRBV30|.|.
TGTGCCTGGAGTGTAAGGACGAACGATGGCTACACCTTC
CAWSVRTNDGYTF
>TRBJ2-2|14|TRBV5-1|.|few
TGCGCCAGCAGCTTCAGTGAGGTCACCGGGGAGCTGTTTTTT
CASSFSEVTGELFF
>TRBJ1-5|13|TRBV28|.|.
TGTGCCAGCAGCTCGACAGAGTATCAGCCGCAGAATTTT
CASSSTEYQPQNF
>TRBJ2-7|12|TRBV9|.|many
TGTGCCAGCAGCGCCGGTCAGGCCGAGCAGTACTTC
CASSAGQAEQYF
>TRBJ2-2|15|TRBV24-1|.|few
TGTGCCACCAGTGATCCCCCCCCTAGCACCGGGGAGCTGTTTTTT
CATSDPPPSTGELFF
>TRBJ2-1|11|TRBV7-9|.|few
TGTGCCAGTAGCTTAGGGCATGAGCAGTTCTTC
CASSLGHEQFF
>TRBJ2-7|15|TRBV11-3|.|few
TGTGCCAGCAGTACTCCGGGACCCAGGGCCTACGAGCAGTACTTC
CASSTPGPRAYEQYF
>TRBJ1-5|14|TRBV28|.|many
TGTGCCAGCAGTTTAACGGCAGGAGCACAGCCCCAGCATTTT
CASSLTAGAQPQHF
>TRBJ2-1|17|TRBV7-2|.|.
TGTGCCAGCAGCTTGGTTTCGGGAGCCCTATTCTACAATGAGCAGTTCTTC
CASSLVSGALFYNEQFF
>TRBJ1-2|14|TRBV5-1|.|few
TGCGCCAGCAGCTTGGAGACAGAACCTTTGGGCTACACCTTC
CASSLETEPLGYTF
>TRBJ2-1|13|TRBV6-1|.|few
TGTGCCAGCAGTGAGATAGGAGTCAATGAGCAGTTCTTC
CASSEIGVNEQFF
>TRBJ1-2|13|TRBV29-1|.|.
TGCAGCGTCACGGACACTATTATCTATGGCTACACCTTC
CSVTDTIIYGYTF
>TRBJ2-1|12|TRBV6-1|TRBD1|medium-sized
TGTGCCAGCAGTTACGACAGGGATGAGCAGTTCTTC
CASSYDRDEQFF
>TRBJ1-5|14|TRBV29-1|.|many
TGCAGCGTTGTAACCGGGGCCCTCGGTCAGCCCCAGCATTTT
CSVVTGALGQPQHF
>TRBJ2-7|12|TRBV7-9|TRBD1|medium-sized
TGTGCCAGCTCGGACAGGGCGGGCGAGCAGTACTTC
CASSDRAGEQYF